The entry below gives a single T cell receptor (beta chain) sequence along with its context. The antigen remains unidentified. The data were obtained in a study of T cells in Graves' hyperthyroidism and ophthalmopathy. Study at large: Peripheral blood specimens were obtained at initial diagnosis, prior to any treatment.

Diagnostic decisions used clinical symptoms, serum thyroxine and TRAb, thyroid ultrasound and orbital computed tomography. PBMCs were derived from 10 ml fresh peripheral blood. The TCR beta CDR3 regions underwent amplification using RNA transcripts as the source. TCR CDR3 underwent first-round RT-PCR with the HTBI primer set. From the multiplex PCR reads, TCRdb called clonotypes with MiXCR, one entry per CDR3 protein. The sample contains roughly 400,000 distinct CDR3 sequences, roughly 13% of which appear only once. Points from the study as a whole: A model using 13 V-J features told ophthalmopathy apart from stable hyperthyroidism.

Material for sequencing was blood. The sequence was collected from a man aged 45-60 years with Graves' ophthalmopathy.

CDR3 amino acids: CASSGMGYGAFF. In DNA form, the CDR3 reads TGTGCCAGCAGTGGGATGGGGTACGGAGCTTTCTTT. The V and J genes are TRBV25-1 and TRBJ1-1; D is ambiguous. Trimming cost V 4 bases and J 10 bases, with 13 bases left between them. This CDR3 comprises 12 residues. Germline CDR1 MGHDK, CDR2 SYGVNS.